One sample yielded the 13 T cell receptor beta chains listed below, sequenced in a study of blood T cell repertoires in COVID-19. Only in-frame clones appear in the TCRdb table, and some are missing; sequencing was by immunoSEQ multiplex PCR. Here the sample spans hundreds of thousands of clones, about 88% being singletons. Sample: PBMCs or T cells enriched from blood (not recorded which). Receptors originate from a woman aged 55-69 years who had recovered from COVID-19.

The CDR3 coding sequence is TGTGCCAGCAGCGGCCGGACAGGGAGTCATGAGCAGTTCTTC. Protein sequence: CASSGRTGSHEQFF. The chain links TRBV21-1 to TRBJ2-1; the table names TRBD1, a call not compared with the DNA. TRBV21-1 is an annotated pseudogene. The CDR3 sequence is 14 residues long.

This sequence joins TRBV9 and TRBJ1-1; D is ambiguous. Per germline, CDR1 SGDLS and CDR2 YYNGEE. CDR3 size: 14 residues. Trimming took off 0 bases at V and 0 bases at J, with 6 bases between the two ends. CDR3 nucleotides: TGTGCCAGCAGCGTAGCTCAGGTGAACACTGAAGCTTTCTTT. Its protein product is CASSVAQVNTEAFF.

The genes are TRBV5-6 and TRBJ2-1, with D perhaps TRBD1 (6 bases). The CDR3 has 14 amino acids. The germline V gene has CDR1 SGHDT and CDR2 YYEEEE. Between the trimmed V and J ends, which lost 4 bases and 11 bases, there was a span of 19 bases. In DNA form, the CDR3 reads TGTGCCAGCAGCCCAAATTACTACGGGACAAAGCAGTTCTTC. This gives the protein CASSPNYYGTKQFF.

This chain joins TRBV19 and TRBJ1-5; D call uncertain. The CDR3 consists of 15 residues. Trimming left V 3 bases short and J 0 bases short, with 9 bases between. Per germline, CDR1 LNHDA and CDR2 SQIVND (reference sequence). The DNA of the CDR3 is TGTGCCAGTAGTATTGAGCACCTTAGCAATCAGCCCCAGCATTTT. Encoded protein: CASSIEHLSNQPQHF.

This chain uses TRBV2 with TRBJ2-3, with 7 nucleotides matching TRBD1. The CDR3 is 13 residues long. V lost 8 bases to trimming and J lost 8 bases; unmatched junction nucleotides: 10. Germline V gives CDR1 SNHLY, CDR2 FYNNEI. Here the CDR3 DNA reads TGTGCCAGCTCCAGGACAGGTCCAGGTACGCAGTATTTT. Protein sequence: CASSRTGPGTQYF.

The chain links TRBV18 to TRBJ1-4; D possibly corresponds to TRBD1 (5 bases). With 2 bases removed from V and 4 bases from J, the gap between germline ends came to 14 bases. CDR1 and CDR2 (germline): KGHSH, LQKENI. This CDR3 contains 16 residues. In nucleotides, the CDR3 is TGTGCCAGCTCACCATCTACAGGATCCCTTAATGAAAAACTGTTTTTT. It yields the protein CASSPSTGSLNEKLFF.

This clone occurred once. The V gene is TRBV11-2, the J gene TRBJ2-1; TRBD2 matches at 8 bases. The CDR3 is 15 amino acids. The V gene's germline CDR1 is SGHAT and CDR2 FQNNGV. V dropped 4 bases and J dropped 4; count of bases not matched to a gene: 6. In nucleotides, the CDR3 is TGTGCCAGCAGCTCTCCCGGGACTAGATACAATGAGCAGTTCTTC. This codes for CASSSPGTRYNEQFF.

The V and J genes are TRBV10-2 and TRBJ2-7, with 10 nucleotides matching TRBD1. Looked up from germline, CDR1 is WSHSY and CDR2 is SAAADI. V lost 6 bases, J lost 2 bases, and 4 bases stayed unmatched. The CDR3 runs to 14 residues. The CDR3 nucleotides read TGCGCCAGCAGCCCCGGGACAGGGGCCTACGAGCAGTACGTC. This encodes CASSPGTGAYEQYV.

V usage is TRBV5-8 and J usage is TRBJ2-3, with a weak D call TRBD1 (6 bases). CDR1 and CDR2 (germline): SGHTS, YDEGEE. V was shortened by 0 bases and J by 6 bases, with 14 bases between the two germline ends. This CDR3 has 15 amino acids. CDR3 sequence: CASSLAPGADDTQYF. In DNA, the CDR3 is TGTGCCAGCAGCTTGGCCCCAGGGGCCGATGATACGCAGTATTTT.

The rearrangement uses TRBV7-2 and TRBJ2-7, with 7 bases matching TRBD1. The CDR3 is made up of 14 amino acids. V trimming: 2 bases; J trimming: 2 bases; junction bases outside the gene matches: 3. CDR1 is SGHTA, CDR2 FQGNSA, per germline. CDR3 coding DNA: TGTGCCAGCAGCTTAATGCAGGGGGCCTACGAGCAGTACGTC. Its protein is CASSLMQGAYEQYV.

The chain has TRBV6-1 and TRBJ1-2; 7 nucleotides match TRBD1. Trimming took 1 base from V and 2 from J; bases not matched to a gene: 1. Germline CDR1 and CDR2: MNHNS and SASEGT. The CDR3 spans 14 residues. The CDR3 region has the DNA TGTGCCAGCAGTGAAGTAGGGGGCAACTATGGCTACACCTTC. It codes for CASSEVGGNYGYTF.

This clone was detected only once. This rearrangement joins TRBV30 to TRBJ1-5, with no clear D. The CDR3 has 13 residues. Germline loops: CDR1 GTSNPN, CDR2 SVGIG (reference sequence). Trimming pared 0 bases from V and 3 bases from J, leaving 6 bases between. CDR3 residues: CAWSVLSNQPQHF. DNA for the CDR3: TGTGCCTGGAGTGTACTTTCCAATCAGCCCCAGCATTTT. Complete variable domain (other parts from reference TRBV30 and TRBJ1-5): SQTIHQWPATLVQPVGSPLSLECTVEGTSNPNLYWYRQAAGRGLQLLFYSVGIGQISSEVPQNLSASRPQDRQFILSSKKLLLSDSGFYLCAWSVLSNQPQHFGDGTRLSIL.

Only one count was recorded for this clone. This CDR3 is CASSFLPDKTYEQYF. The CDR3 region has the DNA TGCGCCAGCAGCTTCCTACCAGACAAGACCTACGAGCAGTACTTC. The chain has TRBV5-1 and TRBJ2-7; unclear D gene. V gave up 2 bases and J gave up 2 bases, with 14 bases separating them. The CDR3 loop spans 15 amino acids. Germline V lookup: CDR1 SGHRS, CDR2 YFSETQ.